This TCR beta chain was sequenced for a study of T cells after yellow fever vaccination. Study conclusions and caveats: Compared with primary, the secondary response was weaker and peaked at day 5, not 15. Some clonotypes were seen in both the CD4 and the CD8 compartments. These made up a small share and likely arose from convergent recombination. Boosting was followed by the reappearance of most primary-vaccination clones (around 95% CD4, more than 70% CD8).

Conversion of TCR transcripts into cDNA relied on 5'RACE template switching, which added a universal primer site and UMIs. TCRdb recomputed calls from the 5' RACE reads with MiXCR, one row per CDR3 protein. The table lists over 65,000 distinct CDR3 sequences, 13% of them singletons, with approximately 25% in the top ten. V lost 4 bases to trimming and J lost 1 base; unmatched junction nucleotides: 7. There are 16 residues in the CDR3. CDR1 is SGHRS and CDR2 is YFSETQ in the germline V gene. The V call is TRBV5-1, the J call TRBJ1-3, with 8 bases matching TRBD1. The TCR was taken from a man between 18 and 29 years old who received the YFV17D yellow fever vaccine. This material consisted of CD8+ T cells not binding an NS4B(214-222) dextramer, sorted from PBMCs, taken roughly 20 days after the first yellow fever vaccination. The CDR3: CASSGNRGYSGNTIYF. Here the CDR3 DNA reads TGCGCCAGCAGCGGCAACAGGGGGTATTCTGGAAACACCATATATTTT.